Reported below is one T cell receptor beta chain. Its antigen is unknown. This specimen belongs to a study of cytomegalovirus exposure and HLA in healthy donors. Among the donors, all were healthy bone marrow donors. Study-level findings and limits: In a later analysis, a genetic analysis reported fewer productive-TCR N-insertions in an Asian-associated ancestry cluster than the cohort average. Researchers reported in a later analysis that a missense DCLRE1C variant was tied to TCR beta V- and J-gene trimming.

In the PCR, 60 Vbeta and 13 Jbeta primers were used. The method was immunoSEQ multiplex PCR; TCRdb's version includes in-frame clones alone and lacks a portion of them. The table lists 130,000 or so clones, just under 75% of them singletons. The CDR3 is made up of 16 amino acids. V lost 4 bases to trimming and J lost 8 bases; unmatched junction nucleotides: 8. CDR1 LNHNV and CDR2 YYDKDF come from the germline V gene (reference sequence). The V call is TRBV15, the J call TRBJ1-4, with TRBD1 identical over 12 bases. Sequencing was done on a sample of PBMCs. The source is a man aged 40-49 years in good health and CMV-seropositive. The chain's CDR3 is CATSTPGQGAGEKLFF. CDR3 bases: TGTGCCACCAGCACCCCGGGACAGGGGGCGGGAGAAAAACTGTTTTTT. The variable domain in full, with the rest retrieved from reference TRBV15 and TRBJ1-4, is DAMVIQNPRYQVTQFGKPVTLSCSQTLNHNVMYWYQQKSSQAPKLLFHYYDKDFNNEADTPDNFQSRRPNTSFCFLDIRSPGLGDTAMYLCATSTPGQGAGEKLFFGSGTQLSVL.